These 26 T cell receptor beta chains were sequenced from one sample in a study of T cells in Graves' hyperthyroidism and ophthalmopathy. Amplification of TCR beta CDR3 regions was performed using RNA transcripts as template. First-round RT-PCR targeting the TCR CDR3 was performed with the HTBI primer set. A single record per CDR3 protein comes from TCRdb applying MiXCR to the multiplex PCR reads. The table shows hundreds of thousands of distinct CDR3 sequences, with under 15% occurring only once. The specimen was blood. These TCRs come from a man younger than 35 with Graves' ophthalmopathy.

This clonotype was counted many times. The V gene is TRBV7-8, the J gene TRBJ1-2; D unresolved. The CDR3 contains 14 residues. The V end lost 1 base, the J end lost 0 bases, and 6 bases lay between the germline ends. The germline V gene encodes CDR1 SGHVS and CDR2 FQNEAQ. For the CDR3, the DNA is TGTGCCAGCAGCTTAGAGCGGTCTAACTATGGCTACACCTTC. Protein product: CASSLERSNYGYTF.

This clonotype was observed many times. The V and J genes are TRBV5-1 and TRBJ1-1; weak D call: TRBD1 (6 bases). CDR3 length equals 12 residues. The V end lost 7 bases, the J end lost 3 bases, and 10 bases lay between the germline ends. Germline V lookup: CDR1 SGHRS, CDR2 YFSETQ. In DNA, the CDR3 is TGCGCCAGCCGGGAGGGGGACACTGAAGCTTTCTTT. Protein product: CASREGDTEAFF.

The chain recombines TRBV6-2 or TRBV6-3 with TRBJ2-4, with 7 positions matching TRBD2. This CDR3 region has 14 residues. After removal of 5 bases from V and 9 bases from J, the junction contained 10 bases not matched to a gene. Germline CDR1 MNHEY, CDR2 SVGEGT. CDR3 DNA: TGTGCCAGCAGTGAGTCGAGCGGGGTAGGCATTCAGTACTTC. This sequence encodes CASSESSGVGIQYF.

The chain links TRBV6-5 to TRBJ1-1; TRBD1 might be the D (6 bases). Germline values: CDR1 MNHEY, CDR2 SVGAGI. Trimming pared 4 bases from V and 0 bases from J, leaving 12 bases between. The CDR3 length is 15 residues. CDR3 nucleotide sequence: TGTGCCAGCAGTTTCTGGGGGCAGGTGAACACTGAAGCTTTCTTT. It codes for CASSFWGQVNTEAFF.

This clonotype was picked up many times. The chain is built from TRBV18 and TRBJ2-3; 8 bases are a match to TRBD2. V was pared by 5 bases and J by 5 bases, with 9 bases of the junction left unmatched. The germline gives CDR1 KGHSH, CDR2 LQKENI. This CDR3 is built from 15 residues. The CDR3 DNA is TGTGCCAGCTCAAACTCCGGGGGGGCCAAAGATACGCAGTATTTT. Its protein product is CASSNSGGAKDTQYF.

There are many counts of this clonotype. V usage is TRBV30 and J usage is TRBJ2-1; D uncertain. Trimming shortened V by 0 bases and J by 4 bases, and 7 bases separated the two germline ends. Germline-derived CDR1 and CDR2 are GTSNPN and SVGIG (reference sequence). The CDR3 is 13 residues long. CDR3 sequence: CAWSVSRYNEQFF. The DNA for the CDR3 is TGTGCCTGGAGTGTAAGTAGATACAATGAGCAGTTCTTC.

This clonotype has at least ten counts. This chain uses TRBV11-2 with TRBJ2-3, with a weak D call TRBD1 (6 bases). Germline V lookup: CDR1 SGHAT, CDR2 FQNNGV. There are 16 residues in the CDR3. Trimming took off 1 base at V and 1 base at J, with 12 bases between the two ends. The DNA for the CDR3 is TGTGCCAGCAGCTTAGGCCCCAGGGGAGGCACAGATACGCAGTATTTT. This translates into CASSLGPRGGTDTQYF.

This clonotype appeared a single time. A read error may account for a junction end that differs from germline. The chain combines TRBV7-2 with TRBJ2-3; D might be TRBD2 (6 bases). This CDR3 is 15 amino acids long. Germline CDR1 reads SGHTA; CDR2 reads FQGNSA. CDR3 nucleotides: TGTGCCAGCAGCCGTCGGGGGACGAGCACAGACACGCAGTATTTT. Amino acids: CASSRRGTSTDTQYF.

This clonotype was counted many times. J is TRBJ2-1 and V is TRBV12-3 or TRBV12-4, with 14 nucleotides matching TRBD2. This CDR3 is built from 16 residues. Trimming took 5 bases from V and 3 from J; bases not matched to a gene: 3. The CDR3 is CASSRTSGGIYNEQFF. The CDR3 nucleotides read TGTGCCAGCAGTCGGACTAGCGGGGGGATCTACAATGAGCAGTTCTTC.

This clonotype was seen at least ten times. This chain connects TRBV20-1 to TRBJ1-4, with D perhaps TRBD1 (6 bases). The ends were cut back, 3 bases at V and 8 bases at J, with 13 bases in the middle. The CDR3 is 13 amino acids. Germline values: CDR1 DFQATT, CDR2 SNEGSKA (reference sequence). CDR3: CSARGQGREKLFF. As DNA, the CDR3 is TGCAGTGCTAGGGGTCAGGGGAGGGAAAAACTGTTTTTT.

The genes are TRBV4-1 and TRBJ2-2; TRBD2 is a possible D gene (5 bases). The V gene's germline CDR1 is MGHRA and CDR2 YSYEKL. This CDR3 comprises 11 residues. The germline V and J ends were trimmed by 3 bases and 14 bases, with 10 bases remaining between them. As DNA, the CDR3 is TGCGCCAGCAGCCACCTCACGGGACTGTTTTTT. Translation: CASSHLTGLFF.

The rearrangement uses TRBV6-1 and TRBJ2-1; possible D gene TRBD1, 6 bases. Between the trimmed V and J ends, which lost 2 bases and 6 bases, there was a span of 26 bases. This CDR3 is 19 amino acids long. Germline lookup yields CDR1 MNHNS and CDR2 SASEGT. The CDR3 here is CASSERFAGAGLLPNEQFF. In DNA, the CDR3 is TGTGCCAGCAGTGAAAGGTTCGCAGGGGCAGGTTTACTACCCAATGAGCAGTTCTTC.

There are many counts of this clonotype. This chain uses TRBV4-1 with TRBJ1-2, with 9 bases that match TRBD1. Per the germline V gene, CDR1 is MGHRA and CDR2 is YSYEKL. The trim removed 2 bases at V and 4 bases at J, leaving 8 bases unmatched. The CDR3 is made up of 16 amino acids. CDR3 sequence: CASSQIGTGRSYGYTF. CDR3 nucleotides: TGCGCCAGCAGCCAAATAGGGACAGGGAGGTCCTATGGCTACACCTTC.

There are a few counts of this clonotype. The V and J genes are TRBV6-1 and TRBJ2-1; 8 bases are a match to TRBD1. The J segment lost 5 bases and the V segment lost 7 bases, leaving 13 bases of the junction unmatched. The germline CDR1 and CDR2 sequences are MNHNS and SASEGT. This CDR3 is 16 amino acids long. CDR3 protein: CASTPRAGGFNNEQFF. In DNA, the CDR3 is TGTGCCAGCACCCCGAGGGCAGGGGGCTTTAACAATGAGCAGTTCTTC.

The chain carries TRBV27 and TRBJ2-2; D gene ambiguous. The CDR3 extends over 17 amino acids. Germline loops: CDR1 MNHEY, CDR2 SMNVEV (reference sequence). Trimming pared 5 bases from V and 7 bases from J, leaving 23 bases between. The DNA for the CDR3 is TGTGCCAGCAGTCCCCGGGTCTACGATAATTCTGGCGGGGAGCTGTTTTTT. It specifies CASSPRVYDNSGGELFF.

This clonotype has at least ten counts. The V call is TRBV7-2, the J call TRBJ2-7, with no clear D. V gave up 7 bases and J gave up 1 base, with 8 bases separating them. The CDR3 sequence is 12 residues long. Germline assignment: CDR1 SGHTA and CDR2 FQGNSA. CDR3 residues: CASTRDSYEQYF. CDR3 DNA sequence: TGTGCCAGCACCCGCGATTCCTACGAGCAGTACTTC.

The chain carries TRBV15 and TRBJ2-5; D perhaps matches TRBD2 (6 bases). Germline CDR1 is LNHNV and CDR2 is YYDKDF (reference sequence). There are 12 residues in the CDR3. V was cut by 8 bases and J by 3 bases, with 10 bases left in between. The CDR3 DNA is TGTGCCACCTTGGGCGGGGAAGAGACCCAGTACTTC. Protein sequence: CATLGGEETQYF.

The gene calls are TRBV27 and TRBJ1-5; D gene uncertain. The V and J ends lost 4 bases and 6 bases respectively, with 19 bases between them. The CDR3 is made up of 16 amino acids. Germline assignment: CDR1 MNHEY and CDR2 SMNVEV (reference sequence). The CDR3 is CASSSTQWPRVQPQHF. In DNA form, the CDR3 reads TGTGCCAGCAGTTCGACCCAATGGCCGAGGGTTCAGCCCCAGCATTTT.

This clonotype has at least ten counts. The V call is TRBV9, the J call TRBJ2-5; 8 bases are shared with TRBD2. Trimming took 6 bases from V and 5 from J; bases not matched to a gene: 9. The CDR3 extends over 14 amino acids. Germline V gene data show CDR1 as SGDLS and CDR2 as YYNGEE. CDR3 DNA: TGTGCCAGCACCGCCGGACTAGCCAGCGAGACCCAGTACTTC. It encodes CASTAGLASETQYF.

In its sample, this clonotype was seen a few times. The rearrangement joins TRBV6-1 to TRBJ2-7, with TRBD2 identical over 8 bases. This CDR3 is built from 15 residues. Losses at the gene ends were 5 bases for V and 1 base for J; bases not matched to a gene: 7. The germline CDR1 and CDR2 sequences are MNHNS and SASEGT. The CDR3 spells CASSPYGTRSYEQYF. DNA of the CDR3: TGTGCCAGCAGTCCTTACGGGACTAGATCCTACGAGCAGTACTTC.

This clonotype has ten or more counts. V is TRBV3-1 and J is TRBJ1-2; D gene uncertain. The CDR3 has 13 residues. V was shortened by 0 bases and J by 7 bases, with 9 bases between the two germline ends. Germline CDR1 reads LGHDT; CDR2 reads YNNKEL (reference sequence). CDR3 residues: CASSQDVGTGYTF. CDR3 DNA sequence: TGTGCCAGCAGCCAAGACGTGGGAACTGGCTACACCTTC. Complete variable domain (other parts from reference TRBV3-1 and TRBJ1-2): DTAVSQTPKYLVTQMGNDKSIKCEQNLGHDTMYWYKQDSKKFLKIMFSYNNKELIINETVPNRFSPKSPDKAHLNLHINSLELGDSAVYFCASSQDVGTGYTFGSGTRLTVV.

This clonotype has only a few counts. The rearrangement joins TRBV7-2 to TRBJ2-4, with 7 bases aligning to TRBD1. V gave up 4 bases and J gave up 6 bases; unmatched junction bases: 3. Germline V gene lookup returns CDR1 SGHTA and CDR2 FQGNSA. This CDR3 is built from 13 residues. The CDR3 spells CASSSGQLNIQYF. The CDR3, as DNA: TGTGCCAGCAGCTCGGGACAGTTAAACATTCAGTACTTC.

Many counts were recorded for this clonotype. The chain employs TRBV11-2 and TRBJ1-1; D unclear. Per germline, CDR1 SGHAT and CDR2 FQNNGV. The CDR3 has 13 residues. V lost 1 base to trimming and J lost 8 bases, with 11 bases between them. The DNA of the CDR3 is TGTGCCAGCAGCTTAGGCGTCGCAACCGAAGCTTTCTTT. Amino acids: CASSLGVATEAFF.

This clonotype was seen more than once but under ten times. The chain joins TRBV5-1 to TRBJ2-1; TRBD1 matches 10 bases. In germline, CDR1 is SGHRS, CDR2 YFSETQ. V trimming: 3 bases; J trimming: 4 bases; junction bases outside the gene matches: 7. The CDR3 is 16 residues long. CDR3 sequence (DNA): TGCGCCAGCAGCTCACACGGGACAGGGGTATACAATGAGCAGTTCTTC. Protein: CASSSHGTGVYNEQFF.

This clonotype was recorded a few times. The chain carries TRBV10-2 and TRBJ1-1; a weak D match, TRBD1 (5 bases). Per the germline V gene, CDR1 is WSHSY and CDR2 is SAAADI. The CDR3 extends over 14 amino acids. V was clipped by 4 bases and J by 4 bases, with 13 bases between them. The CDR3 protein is CASSGGGVGTEAFF. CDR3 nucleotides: TGCGCCAGCAGTGGGGGGGGAGTGGGCACTGAAGCTTTCTTT.

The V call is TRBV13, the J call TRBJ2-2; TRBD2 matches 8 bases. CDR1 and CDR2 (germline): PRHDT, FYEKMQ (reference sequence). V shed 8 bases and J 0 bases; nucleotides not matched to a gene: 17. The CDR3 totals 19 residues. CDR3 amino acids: CASGVGERGRAANTGELFF. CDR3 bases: TGTGCCAGCGGCGTAGGGGAGCGGGGGCGGGCTGCGAACACCGGGGAGCTGTTTTTT. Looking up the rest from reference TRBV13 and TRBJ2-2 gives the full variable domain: AAGVIQSPRHLIKEKRETATLKCYPIPRHDTVYWYQQGPGQDPQFLISFYEKMQSDKGSIPDRFSAQQFSDYHSELNMSSLELGDSALYFCASGVGERGRAANTGELFFGEGSRLTVL.